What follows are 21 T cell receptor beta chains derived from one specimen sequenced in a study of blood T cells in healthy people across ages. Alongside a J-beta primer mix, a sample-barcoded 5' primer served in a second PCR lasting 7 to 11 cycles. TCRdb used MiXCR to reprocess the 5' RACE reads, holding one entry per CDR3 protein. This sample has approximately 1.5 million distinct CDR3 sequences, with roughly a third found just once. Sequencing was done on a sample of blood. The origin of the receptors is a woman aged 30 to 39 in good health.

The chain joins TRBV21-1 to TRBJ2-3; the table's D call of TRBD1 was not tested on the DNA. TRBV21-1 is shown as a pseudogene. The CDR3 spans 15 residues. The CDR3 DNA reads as TGTGCCAGCAGCAAATGGCAGGGGCTCACAGATACGCAGTATTTT. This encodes CASSKWQGLTDTQYF.

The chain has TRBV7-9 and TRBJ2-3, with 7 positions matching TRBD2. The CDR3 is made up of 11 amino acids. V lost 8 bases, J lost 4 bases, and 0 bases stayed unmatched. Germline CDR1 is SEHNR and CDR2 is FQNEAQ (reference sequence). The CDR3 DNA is TGTGCCAGCGCGGGGGCAGATACGCAGTATTTT. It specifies CASAGADTQYF.

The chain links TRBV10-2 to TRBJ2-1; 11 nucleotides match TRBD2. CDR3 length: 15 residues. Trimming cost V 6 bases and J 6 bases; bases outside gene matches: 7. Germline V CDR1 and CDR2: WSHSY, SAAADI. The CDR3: CASRRGLAECNEQFF. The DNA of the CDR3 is TGCGCCAGCAGGAGGGGACTAGCGGAATGCAATGAGCAGTTCTTC.

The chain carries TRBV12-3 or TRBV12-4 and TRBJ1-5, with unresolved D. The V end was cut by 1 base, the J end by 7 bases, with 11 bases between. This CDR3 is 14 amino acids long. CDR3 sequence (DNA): TGTGCCAGCAGTTTAGGGGCCAATGGGCAGCCCCAGCATTTT. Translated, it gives CASSLGANGQPQHF.

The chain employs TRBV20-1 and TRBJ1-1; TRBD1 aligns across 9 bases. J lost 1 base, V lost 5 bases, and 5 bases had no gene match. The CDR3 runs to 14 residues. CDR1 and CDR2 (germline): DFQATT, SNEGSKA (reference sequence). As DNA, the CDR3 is TGCAGTGCTGTAGACAGGGGGAGGAACACTGAAGCTTTCTTT. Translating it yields CSAVDRGRNTEAFF.

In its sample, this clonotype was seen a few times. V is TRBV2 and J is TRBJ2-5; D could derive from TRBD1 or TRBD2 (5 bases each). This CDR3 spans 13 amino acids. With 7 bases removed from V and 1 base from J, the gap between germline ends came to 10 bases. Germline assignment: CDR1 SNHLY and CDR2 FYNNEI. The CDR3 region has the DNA TGTGCCAGCAAGAGGGGCGGCCAAGAGACCCAGTACTTC. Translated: CASKRGGQETQYF. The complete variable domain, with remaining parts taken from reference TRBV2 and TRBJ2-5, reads EPEVTQTPSHQVTQMGQEVILRCVPISNHLYFYWYRQILGQKVEFLVSFYNNEISEKSEIFDDQFSVERPDGSNFTLKIRSTKLEDSAMYFCASKRGGQETQYFGPGTRLLVL.

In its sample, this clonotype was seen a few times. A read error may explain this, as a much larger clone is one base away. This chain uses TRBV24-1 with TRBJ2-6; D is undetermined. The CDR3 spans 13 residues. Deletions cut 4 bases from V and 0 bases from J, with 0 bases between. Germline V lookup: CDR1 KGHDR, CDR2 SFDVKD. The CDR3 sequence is CATSDSGANVLTF. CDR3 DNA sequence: TGTGCCACCAGTGACTCTGGGGCCAACGTCCTGACTTTC.

This CDR3 reads CASSMGQGSAEAFF. In DNA form, the CDR3 reads TGTGCCAGCAGTATGGGACAGGGCTCTGCGGAAGCTTTCTTT. J is TRBJ1-1 and V is TRBV6-4, with 9 bases aligning to TRBD1. The V gene's germline CDR1 is MRHNA and CDR2 SNTAGT. The CDR3 is 14 residues long. V shed 5 bases, J shed 8 bases, and the junction held 9 bases outside the gene matches.

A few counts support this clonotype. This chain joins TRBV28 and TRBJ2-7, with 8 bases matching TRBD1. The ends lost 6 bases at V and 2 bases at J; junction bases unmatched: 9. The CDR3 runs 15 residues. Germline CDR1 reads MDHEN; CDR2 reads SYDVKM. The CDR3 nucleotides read TGTGCCAGCAGGCCTGTCGGGACAGGCACCTACGAGCAGTACTTC. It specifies CASRPVGTGTYEQYF. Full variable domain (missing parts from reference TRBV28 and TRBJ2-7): DVKVTQSSRYLVKRTGEKVFLECVQDMDHENMFWYRQDPGLGLRLIYFSYDVKMKEKGDIPEGYSVSREKKERFSLILESASTNQTSMYLCASRPVGTGTYEQYFGPGTRLTVT.

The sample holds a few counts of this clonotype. CDR3 nucleotide sequence: TGTGCCACCAGTGATTCCTCGTTTCCGTTTGGAAACTATGGCTACACCTTC. It is translated as CATSDSSFPFGNYGYTF. This chain uses TRBV24-1 with TRBJ1-2; no reliable D call. Trimming removed 2 bases from V and 2 bases from J, with 17 bases in between. Germline V gives CDR1 KGHDR, CDR2 SFDVKD. The CDR3 totals 17 residues.

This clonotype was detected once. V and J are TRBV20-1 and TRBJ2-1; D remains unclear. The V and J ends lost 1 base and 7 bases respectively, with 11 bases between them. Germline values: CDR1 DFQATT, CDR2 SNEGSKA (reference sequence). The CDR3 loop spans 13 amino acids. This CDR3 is CSARGESRNEQFF. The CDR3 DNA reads TGCAGTGCTAGAGGAGAGAGCCGGAATGAGCAGTTCTTC.

The CDR3 coding sequence is TGTGCCTGGAAGGGGACAGGGGCCAGATACACCTTC. It is translated as CAWKGTGARYTF. The V gene is TRBV30, the J gene TRBJ1-2, with TRBD1 identical over 10 bases. This CDR3 contains 12 residues. CDR1 GTSNPN and CDR2 SVGIG come from the germline V gene (reference sequence). V gave up 4 bases and J gave up 11 bases; unmatched junction bases: 7.

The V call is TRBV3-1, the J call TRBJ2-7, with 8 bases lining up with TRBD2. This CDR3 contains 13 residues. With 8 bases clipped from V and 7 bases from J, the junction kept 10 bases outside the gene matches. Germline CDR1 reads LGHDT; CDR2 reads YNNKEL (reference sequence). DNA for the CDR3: TGTGCCAGCTCGGGAGGGGTGGCGAGTGAGCAGTACTTC. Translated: CASSGGVASEQYF.

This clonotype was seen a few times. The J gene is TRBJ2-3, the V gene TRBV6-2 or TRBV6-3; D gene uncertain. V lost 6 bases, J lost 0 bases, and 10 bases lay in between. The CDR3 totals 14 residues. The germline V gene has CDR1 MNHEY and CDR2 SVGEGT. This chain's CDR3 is CASSYMRSTDTQYF. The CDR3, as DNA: TGTGCCAGCAGCTACATGAGAAGCACAGATACGCAGTATTTT.

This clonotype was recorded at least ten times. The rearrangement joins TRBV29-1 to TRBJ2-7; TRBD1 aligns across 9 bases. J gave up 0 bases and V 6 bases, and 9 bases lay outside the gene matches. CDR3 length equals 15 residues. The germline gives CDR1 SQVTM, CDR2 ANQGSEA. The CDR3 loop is CSVSGDRASSYEQYF. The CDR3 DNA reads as TGCAGCGTAAGCGGGGACAGGGCCAGCTCCTACGAGCAGTACTTC.

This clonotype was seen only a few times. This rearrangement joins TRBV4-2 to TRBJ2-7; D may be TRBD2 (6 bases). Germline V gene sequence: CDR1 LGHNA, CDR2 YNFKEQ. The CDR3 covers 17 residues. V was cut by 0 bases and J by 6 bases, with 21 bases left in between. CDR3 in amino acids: CASSQDLAYTEMAEQYF. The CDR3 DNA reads TGTGCCAGCAGCCAAGACCTAGCGTACACTGAGATGGCCGAGCAGTACTTC.

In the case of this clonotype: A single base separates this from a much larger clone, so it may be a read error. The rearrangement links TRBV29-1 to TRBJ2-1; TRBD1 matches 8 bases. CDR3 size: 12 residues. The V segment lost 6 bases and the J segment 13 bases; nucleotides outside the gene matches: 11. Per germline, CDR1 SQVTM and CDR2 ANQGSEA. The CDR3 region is CSVTGGGETQFF. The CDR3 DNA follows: TGCAGCGTAACAGGGGGAGGAGAGACCCAGTTCTTC.

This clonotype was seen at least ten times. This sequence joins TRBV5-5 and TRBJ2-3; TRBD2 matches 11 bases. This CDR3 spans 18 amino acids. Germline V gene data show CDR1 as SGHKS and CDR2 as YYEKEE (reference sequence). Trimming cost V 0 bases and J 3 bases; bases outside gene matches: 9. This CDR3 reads CASSLGLSIAGGTDTQYF. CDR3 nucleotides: TGTGCCAGCAGCTTGGGGCTTTCGATAGCGGGGGGGACAGATACGCAGTATTTT.

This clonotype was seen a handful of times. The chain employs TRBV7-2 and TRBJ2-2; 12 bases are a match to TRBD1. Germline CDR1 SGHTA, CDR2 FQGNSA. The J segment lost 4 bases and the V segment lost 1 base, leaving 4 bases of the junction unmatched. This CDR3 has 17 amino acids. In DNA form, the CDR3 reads TGTGCCAGCAGCTTAGGGGACAGGGGGCCGATCACCGGGGAGCTGTTTTTT. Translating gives CASSLGDRGPITGELFF.

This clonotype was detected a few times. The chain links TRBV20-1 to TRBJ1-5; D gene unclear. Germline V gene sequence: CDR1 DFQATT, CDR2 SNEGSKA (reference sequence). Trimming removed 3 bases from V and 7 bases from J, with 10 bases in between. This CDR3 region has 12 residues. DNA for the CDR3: TGCAGTGCTAGGTCTCTTATCCAGCCCCAGCATTTT. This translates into CSARSLIQPQHF.

The CDR3 region is CASLEMGNSYNEQFF. In DNA, the CDR3 is TGTGCCAGCCTGGAAATGGGTAACTCCTACAATGAGCAGTTCTTC. The chain couples TRBV2 to TRBJ2-1, with D hard to call. Trimming shortened V by 8 bases and J by 0 bases, and 14 bases separated the two germline ends. Germline CDR1 is SNHLY and CDR2 is FYNNEI. The CDR3 consists of 15 residues. The variable domain in full, completed from reference TRBV2 and TRBJ2-1, reads EPEVTQTPSHQVTQMGQEVILRCVPISNHLYFYWYRQILGQKVEFLVSFYNNEISEKSEIFDDQFSVERPDGSNFTLKIRSTKLEDSAMYFCASLEMGNSYNEQFFGPGTRLTVL.